The 25 T cell receptor beta chains below all came from one sample that was sequenced in a study of blood T cells in healthy people across ages (dated by TCRdb to 2015 to 2017). Libraries were made using 5' RACE. The data were produced on an Illumina HiSeq 2500. A second PCR of about 6 to 11 cycles was run with a J-beta primer mix and a sample-barcoded 5' primer. TCRdb trimmed the raw reads at Q25, called clones with MiXCR and kept productive beta chains. CDR3 protein duplicates are merged, each entry listing the most common genes and DNA. The sample has around 1,000,000 distinct CDR3 sequences on record, less than 25% of them singletons. The ten largest clones capture around 0.75% of the sample. The data also belong to a second study, concerning T cells of mothers and their children.

Sequenced: blood. The source is a girl aged 2-15 years in good health.

The CDR3 nucleotides are TGTGCCACCAGTGAGGGGACTAGCGGGGTTGATGCGCAGTATTTT. Its translation: CATSEGTSGVDAQYF. The V and J genes are TRBV24-1 and TRBJ2-3; 13 bases agree with TRBD2. This CDR3 is built from 15 residues. The ends lost 4 bases at V and 10 bases at J; junction bases unmatched: 7. CDR1 and CDR2 (germline): KGHDR, SFDVKD.

On this clonotype itself: At one end the junction does not follow the germline gene, possibly because of a read error. V and J are TRBV4-1 and TRBJ2-5; 9 positions agree with TRBD2. CDR3 size: 16 residues. The germline V gene encodes CDR1 MGHRA and CDR2 YSYEKL. The CDR3 here is CASSQEGGRAGEPQYF. The CDR3 DNA is TGCGCCAGCAGCCAAGAAGGCGGGAGGGCCGGAGAGCCCCAGTACTTC.

The chain recombines TRBV29-1 with TRBJ2-5; possible D gene TRBD1, 6 bases. The CDR3 has 12 residues. Trimming removed 4 bases from V and 5 bases from J, with 11 bases in between. Germline CDR1 and CDR2: SQVTM and ANQGSEA. CDR3 in DNA: TGCAGCGTTGGTCCAGGGGTCGAGACCCAGTACTTC. Translating gives CSVGPGVETQYF.

The chain employs TRBV7-9 and TRBJ2-5; D unresolved. The last part of the DNA fits TRBJ2-7 better; the J call may be wrong. Germline lookup yields CDR1 SEHNR and CDR2 FQNEAQ (reference sequence). The CDR3 length is 15 residues. The CDR3 sequence: CASSPEGSRPNEQYF. The CDR3, as DNA: TGTGCCAGCAGCCCCGAAGGGTCGCGACCCAACGAGCAGTACTTC.

The table lists this clonotype with a few counts. The CDR3 reads CSVERGLAGEVGELFF. As DNA, the CDR3 is TGCAGCGTTGAAAGGGGACTAGCGGGGGAGGTCGGGGAGCTGTTTTTT. V is TRBV29-1 and J is TRBJ2-2; 14 nucleotides line up with TRBD2. V was pared by 2 bases and J by 7 bases, with 6 bases of the junction left unmatched. In germline, CDR1 is SQVTM, CDR2 ANQGSEA. The CDR3 covers 16 residues.

CDR3 region: CSAGTSGVGNEQFF. The CDR3 coding sequence is TGCAGTGCAGGGACTAGCGGGGTGGGGAATGAGCAGTTCTTC. This chain uses TRBV20-1 with TRBJ2-5, with 13 nucleotides matching TRBD2. Judging by the DNA end, TRBJ2-1 fits better; the J call may be wrong. The germline V gene has CDR1 DFQATT and CDR2 SNEGSKA (reference sequence). The CDR3 is 14 amino acids.

The table lists this clonotype with a few counts. The chain has TRBV27 and TRBJ1-1; no clear D gene. There are 17 residues in the CDR3. CDR1 is MNHEY and CDR2 is SMNVEV in the germline V gene (reference sequence). The ends were cut back, 0 bases at V and 0 bases at J, with 14 bases in the middle. CDR3 residues: CASSLSPLLGLNTEAFF. Here the CDR3 DNA reads TGTGCCAGCAGTTTATCCCCACTGCTGGGCTTGAACACTGAAGCTTTCTTT.

The J gene is TRBJ1-3, the V gene TRBV7-9; D may be TRBD1 (6 bases). Between the trimmed V and J ends, which lost 6 bases and 4 bases, there was a span of 16 bases. CDR3 length equals 15 residues. Germline loops: CDR1 SEHNR, CDR2 FQNEAQ (reference sequence). The DNA for the CDR3 is TGTGCCAGCAGGCGTCCAGGGGAAGAAGGAAACACCATATATTTT. Its translation: CASRRPGEEGNTIYF.

This clonotype was seen only a few times. V gene TRBV4-1 combines with J gene TRBJ2-1; 9 bases are a match to TRBD2. The J segment lost 10 bases and the V segment lost 0 bases, leaving 7 bases of the junction unmatched. The CDR3 spans 15 residues. The germline gives CDR1 MGHRA, CDR2 YSYEKL. CDR3: CASSQDSLAGKEQFF. The DNA of the CDR3 is TGCGCCAGCAGCCAAGATTCGCTAGCGGGGAAAGAGCAGTTCTTC.

The chain joins TRBV29-1 to TRBJ2-1; 9 bases align to TRBD1. V shed 5 bases and J 0 bases; nucleotides not matched to a gene: 5. This CDR3 spans 15 amino acids. Germline lookup yields CDR1 SQVTM and CDR2 ANQGSEA. CDR3 coding DNA: TGCAGCGTTCGGGACAGGGCGGGCTCCTACAATGAGCAGTTCTTC. It specifies CSVRDRAGSYNEQFF.

CDR3 protein: CASSLGREINEQFF. DNA for the CDR3: TGTGCCAGCAGCTTAGGGAGGGAAATCAATGAGCAGTTCTTC. This sequence joins TRBV11-2 and TRBJ2-1; D is possibly TRBD2 (6 bases). CDR1 and CDR2 (germline): SGHAT, FQNNGV. CDR3 length equals 14 residues. V was cut by 1 base and J by 6 bases, with 10 bases left in between.

This rearrangement joins TRBV4-2 to TRBJ1-5, with D perhaps TRBD1 (5 bases). The CDR3 has 13 amino acids. CDR1 is LGHNA and CDR2 is YNFKEQ in the germline V gene. Trimming pared 3 bases from V and 7 bases from J, leaving 10 bases between. The CDR3 nucleotides read TGTGCCAGCAGCCAGGCAGGGAGGCAGCCCCAGCATTTT. Translation gives CASSQAGRQPQHF.

In its sample, this clonotype was seen a few times. This chain joins TRBV20-1 and TRBJ2-2, with 7 positions matching TRBD1. In germline, CDR1 is DFQATT, CDR2 SNEGSKA (reference sequence). After removal of 3 bases from V and 5 bases from J, the junction contained 6 bases not matched to a gene. This CDR3 is 14 amino acids long. The CDR3 spells CSARLQGPTGELFF. In nucleotides, the CDR3 is TGCAGTGCTAGGTTACAGGGGCCAACCGGGGAGCTGTTTTTT.

This clonotype was seen more than once but under ten times. The V call is TRBV4-1, the J call TRBJ2-4; 7 nucleotides align to TRBD1. The trim removed 0 bases at V and 2 bases at J, leaving 19 bases unmatched. The CDR3 length is 21 residues. CDR1 and CDR2 (germline): MGHRA, YSYEKL. CDR3 DNA sequence: TGCGCCAGCAGCCAAGAAACCAGACAGGGTTGGTCGGCTGGGTCCAAAAACATTCAGTACTTC. Translating gives CASSQETRQGWSAGSKNIQYF.

To note about this clonotype: Relative to the germline gene, one junction end is altered; a read error may explain this. The chain couples TRBV6-1 to TRBJ1-4; D perhaps matches TRBD1 (6 bases). CDR3 length equals 14 residues. Germline loops: CDR1 MNHNS, CDR2 SASEGT. CDR3 loop: CASSPGAKTEKLFF. The CDR3, as DNA: TGCGCCAGCAGCCCAGGGGCTAAGACGGAAAAACTGTTTTTT.

The genes are TRBV6-2 or TRBV6-3 and TRBJ2-2, with unresolved D. Germline V CDR1 and CDR2: MNHEY, SVGEGT. The CDR3 runs to 14 residues. V was trimmed by 8 bases and J by 3 bases, leaving 13 bases between them. The CDR3 spells CASGVPWDTGELFF. The CDR3 nucleotides are TGTGCCAGCGGGGTCCCCTGGGACACCGGGGAGCTGTTTTTT.

This clonotype has a handful of counts. J is TRBJ1-6 and V is TRBV20-1, with 7 bases fitting TRBD1. The CDR3 has 13 amino acids. Trimming removed 5 bases from V and 6 bases from J; junction bases left unmatched: 4. Germline V CDR1 and CDR2: DFQATT, SNEGSKA (reference sequence). CDR3 coding DNA: TGCAGTGCTGGGGGACAGAGTAATTCACCCCTCCACTTT. Translating it yields CSAGGQSNSPLHF.

This clonotype was observed a few times. The CDR3 protein is CASSLVQGITGELFF. The CDR3, as DNA: TGTGCCAGCAGTTTAGTGCAGGGTATTACCGGGGAGCTGTTTTTT. V is TRBV28 and J is TRBJ2-2; D is possibly TRBD1 (5 bases). V was trimmed by 2 bases and J by 5 bases, leaving 12 bases between them. There are 15 residues in the CDR3. Germline assignment: CDR1 MDHEN and CDR2 SYDVKM.

This chain connects TRBV29-1 to TRBJ2-1; D uncertain. The DNA end lines up better with TRBJ2-7; the J call may be wrong. The CDR3 consists of 13 residues. The germline V gene encodes CDR1 SQVTM and CDR2 ANQGSEA. DNA of the CDR3: TGCAGCGTGACCCGACCGGCCTCCTACGAGCAGTACTTC. Translating it yields CSVTRPASYEQYF.

This clonotype turned up a few times. This sequence joins TRBV5-1 and TRBJ2-5, with D possibly matching TRBD2 (6 bases). V lost 4 bases and J lost 4, with 17 bases in between. Germline V gene lookup returns CDR1 SGHRS and CDR2 YFSETQ. This CDR3 region has 15 residues. This CDR3 is CASSNPDAGGETQYF. DNA for the CDR3: TGCGCCAGCAGCAACCCAGACGCCGGGGGAGAGACCCAGTACTTC. The whole variable domain, filled in from reference TRBV5-1 and TRBJ2-5, reads KAGVTQTPRYLIKTRGQQVTLSCSPISGHRSVSWYQQTPGQGLQFLFEYFSETQRNKGNFPGRFSGRQFSNSRSEMNVSTLELGDSALYLCASSNPDAGGETQYFGPGTRLLVL.

This chain links TRBV9 with TRBJ1-1; D unclear. The V end lost 0 bases, the J end lost 1 base, and 10 bases lay between the germline ends. The CDR3 is 15 amino acids. Germline V gene data show CDR1 as SGDLS and CDR2 as YYNGEE. CDR3 sequence: CASSVVTDQNTEAFF. The DNA for the CDR3 is TGTGCCAGCAGCGTAGTAACAGACCAGAACACTGAAGCTTTCTTT.

This clonotype has a handful of counts. The J gene is TRBJ2-5, the V gene TRBV5-1; D uncertain. V lost 0 bases and J 2 bases, leaving 11 bases between the germline ends. Germline V gene lookup returns CDR1 SGHRS and CDR2 YFSETQ. This CDR3 spans 15 amino acids. CDR3 bases: TGCGCCAGCAGCTTGGTAGTGGAGATACAAGAGACCCAGTACTTC. Protein: CASSLVVEIQETQYF.

The chain employs TRBV4-2 and TRBJ2-7; D may match TRBD1 or TRBD2 (5 bases each). Trimming shortened V by 4 bases and J by 1 base, and 14 bases separated the two germline ends. Germline CDR1 LGHNA, CDR2 YNFKEQ. CDR3 length equals 15 residues. CDR3 in amino acids: CASSLGDGLSYEQYF. The CDR3 bases are TGTGCCAGCAGCCTCGGGGACGGCTTATCCTACGAGCAGTACTTC.

In its sample, this clonotype was seen a few times. V and J are TRBV11-1 and TRBJ2-1; D possibly uses TRBD1 or TRBD2 (5 bases each). The V end lost 5 bases, the J end lost 4 bases, and 12 bases lay between the germline ends. This CDR3 has 14 residues. The germline V gene encodes CDR1 SGHAT and CDR2 FQDESV (reference sequence). In nucleotides, the CDR3 is TGTGCCAGCAGCCCCCGGGACGGGTACAATGAGCAGTTCTTC. Translated: CASSPRDGYNEQFF.

The chain combines TRBV4-3 with TRBJ1-1; TRBD1 aligns across 7 bases. This CDR3 contains 15 residues. Germline lookup yields CDR1 LGHNA and CDR2 YSLEER. Unmatched junction bases numbered 4, after V lost 3 bases and J lost 0 bases. In DNA form, the CDR3 reads TGCGCCAGCAGCCAGGGGACAGTATTGAACACTGAAGCTTTCTTT. Protein product: CASSQGTVLNTEAFF.